Sequencing of this T cell receptor beta chain was carried out in a study of T cell responses to AZD1222 COVID-19 vaccine. Study summary: Second-dose recipients at about 4 or about 12 weeks were treated as one pooled group.

Study-wide points: Females outnumbered males among donors, who were mostly white British; clonal diversity was possibly underestimated. Unmutated regions of variants are reportedly targeted by nearly half of spike-specific TCRs.

Notes on this clone: Its antigen is not known.

From germline, CDR1 is MNHEY and CDR2 SVGEGT. Deletions cut 6 bases from V and 2 bases from J, with 11 bases between. The CDR3 is made up of 13 amino acids. The method was immunoSEQ multiplex PCR; TCRdb's version includes in-frame clones alone and lacks a portion of them. The data contain approximately 150,000 clones, roughly nine tenths of them singletons. The material sequenced was peripheral blood, taken on day 0 of AZD1222 vaccination. The chain has TRBV6-2 or TRBV6-3 and TRBJ2-7; D is perhaps TRBD2 (5 bases). The clonotype was recovered from an adult in good health. DNA for the CDR3: TGTGCCAGCAGCGACGGGATGGCCTACGAGCAGTACTTC. This codes for CASSDGMAYEQYF.